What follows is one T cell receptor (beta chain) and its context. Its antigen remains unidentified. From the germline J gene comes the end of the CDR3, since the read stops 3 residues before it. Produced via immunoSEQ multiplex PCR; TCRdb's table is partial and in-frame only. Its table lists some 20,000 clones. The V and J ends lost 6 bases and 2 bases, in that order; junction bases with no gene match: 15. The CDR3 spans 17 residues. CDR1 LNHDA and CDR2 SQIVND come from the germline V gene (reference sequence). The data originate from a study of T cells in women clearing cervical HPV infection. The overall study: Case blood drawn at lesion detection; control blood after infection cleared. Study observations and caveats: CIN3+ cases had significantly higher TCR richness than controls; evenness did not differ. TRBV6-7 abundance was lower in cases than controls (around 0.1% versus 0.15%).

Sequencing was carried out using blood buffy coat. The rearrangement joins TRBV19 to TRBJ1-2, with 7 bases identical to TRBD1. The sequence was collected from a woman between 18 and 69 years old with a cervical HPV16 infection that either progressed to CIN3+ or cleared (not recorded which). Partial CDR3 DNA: TGTGCCAGTAGGGGGGGTGCCGACAGGGTCCGAAACTATGGC. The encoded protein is CASRGGADRVRNYG. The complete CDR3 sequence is CASRGGADRVRNYGYTF.